A single sample is the source of the 21 T cell receptor beta chains below, sequenced in a study of cytomegalovirus exposure and HLA in healthy donors (dated by TCRdb to about 2017). Receptor amplification or capture employed the immunoSEQ multiplex PCR assay. The clones in this table, taken by TCRdb from immuneACCESS, are in-frame only. Not every clone is retained; where verified, under half of the shortfall comes from an unresolved V gene, and the cause of the rest is unknown. The sample data list approximately 270,000 clones, and 86% of these were observed just once. The top ten clones comprise about 1% of the sample. The material sequenced was PBMCs. All receptors derive from a woman aged 18-29 years in good health and CMV-seronegative.

The rearrangement links TRBV6-5 to TRBJ1-1; D gene unclear. This CDR3 has 13 amino acids. Germline assignment: CDR1 MNHEY and CDR2 SVGAGI. V was trimmed by 8 bases and J by 1 base, leaving 11 bases between them. The CDR3 DNA reads TGTGCCAGCGCGGACTCAGCGAACACTGAAGCTTTCTTT. Its translation is CASADSANTEAFF.

The chain combines TRBV6-5 with TRBJ1-2; 9 nucleotides align to TRBD1. CDR3 size: 15 residues. Germline V gene sequence: CDR1 MNHEY, CDR2 SVGAGI. Trimming at V came to 6 bases and at J to 1 base, leaving 6 bases not matched to a gene. The CDR3 here is CASRKQGAVNYGYTF. CDR3 nucleotides: TGTGCCAGCAGGAAACAGGGGGCGGTTAACTATGGCTACACCTTC.

The chain recombines TRBV7-9 with TRBJ1-2, with a possible D match to TRBD1 (6 bases). The CDR3 consists of 13 residues. Trimming took 5 bases from V and 4 from J, leaving 11 bases between them. CDR1 and CDR2 from the germline V gene are SEHNR and FQNEAQ (reference sequence). In nucleotides, the CDR3 is TGTGCCAGCAGCCCAGGACAGACCTATGGCTACACCTTC. This translates into CASSPGQTYGYTF.

This clone was recorded once. CDR3: CASSGRDRGLSGYTF. CDR3 sequence (DNA): TGTGCCAGCAGCGGCCGGGACAGGGGTCTCTCTGGCTACACCTTC. This chain uses TRBV7-9 with TRBJ1-2, with 10 bases identical to TRBD1. This CDR3 has 15 residues. Unmatched junction bases numbered 10, after V lost 5 bases and J lost 7 bases. Germline V gene data show CDR1 as SEHNR and CDR2 as FQNEAQ (reference sequence).

The chain uses TRBV7-3 and TRBJ1-1, with 8 positions matching TRBD1. V was clipped by 1 base and J by 3 bases; unmatched bases: 7. The germline CDR1 and CDR2 sequences are SGHTA and FQGTGA. The CDR3 is 16 amino acids. CDR3 bases: TGTGCCAGCAGCTTAAGGTGGACAGGGCTGGACACTGAAGCTTTCTTT. Protein product: CASSLRWTGLDTEAFF.

V gene TRBV2 combines with J gene TRBJ2-5; TRBD2 aligns across 10 bases. There are 15 residues in the CDR3. The J segment lost 4 bases and the V segment lost 7 bases, leaving 9 bases of the junction unmatched. Germline V gives CDR1 SNHLY, CDR2 FYNNEI. The DNA for the CDR3 is TGTGCCAGCAATCCACTCGGGACTAGCGCAGAGACCCAGTACTTC. It translates to CASNPLGTSAETQYF.

V is TRBV5-1 and J is TRBJ2-3; D might be TRBD2 (6 bases). From germline, CDR1 is SGHRS and CDR2 YFSETQ. V lost 4 bases and J lost 3, with 12 bases in between. CDR3 length: 14 amino acids. The CDR3 spells CASSRDWATDTQYF. The CDR3 nucleotides are TGCGCCAGCAGCAGGGACTGGGCTACAGATACGCAGTATTTT.

This chain connects TRBV27 to TRBJ2-7, with 7 bases aligning to TRBD2. This CDR3 has 16 amino acids. The ends lost 0 bases at V and 1 base at J; junction bases unmatched: 6. Germline V gene lookup returns CDR1 MNHEY and CDR2 SMNVEV (reference sequence). The CDR3 is CASSLSASGASYEQYF. The CDR3 DNA is TGTGCCAGCAGTTTATCAGCTAGCGGCGCTTCCTACGAGCAGTACTTC.

The V call is TRBV2, the J call TRBJ2-3; TRBD2 is a possible D gene (7 bases). Trimming removed 8 bases from V and 0 bases from J, with 15 bases in between. The CDR3 runs to 15 residues. Germline V CDR1 and CDR2: SNHLY, FYNNEI. CDR3 bases: TGTGCCAGCTCCGGGGGGCACGCTAGCACAGATACGCAGTATTTT. Protein: CASSGGHASTDTQYF.

The V gene is TRBV11-3, the J gene TRBJ2-3; 7 positions match TRBD1. The CDR3 runs 16 residues. Germline V gene lookup returns CDR1 SGHNT and CDR2 YENEEA. Losses at the gene ends were 0 bases for V and 2 bases for J; bases not matched to a gene: 5. The CDR3 spells CASSLEGRGSTDTQYF. The CDR3 DNA reads as TGTGCCAGCAGCTTAGAAGGCAGGGGGTCCACAGATACGCAGTATTTT.

This clone was recorded once. The chain recombines TRBV5-1 with TRBJ1-6; no reliable D call. Germline V gene lookup returns CDR1 SGHRS and CDR2 YFSETQ. The CDR3 has 16 amino acids. V shed 0 bases and J shed 7 bases, with 14 bases lying between them. In nucleotides, the CDR3 is TGCGCCAGCAGCTTGGCCCCGGGTGACGCGAATTCACCCCTCCACTTT. It codes for CASSLAPGDANSPLHF.

J is TRBJ1-5 and V is TRBV6-6; possible D gene TRBD1, 5 bases. The CDR3 is 12 amino acids. V was cut by 5 bases and J by 12 bases, with 14 bases left in between. Germline CDR1 and CDR2: MNHNY and SVGAGI (reference sequence). CDR3 residues: CASSGPGGDQHF. The CDR3 DNA follows: TGTGCCAGCAGTGGGCCCGGGGGGGACCAGCATTTT.

The chain has TRBV19 and TRBJ2-7, with 7 bases that match TRBD1. Germline V gives CDR1 LNHDA, CDR2 SQIVND (reference sequence). The ends lost 6 bases at V and 1 base at J; junction bases unmatched: 9. The CDR3 sequence is 15 residues long. This CDR3 reads CASSTRQGWSYEQYF. Written as DNA, the CDR3 is TGTGCCAGTAGCACTCGACAGGGATGGTCCTACGAGCAGTACTTC.

The rearrangement links TRBV2 to TRBJ2-1, with no clear D. The CDR3 totals 11 residues. Trimming took off 7 bases at V and 4 bases at J, with 5 bases between the two ends. In germline, CDR1 is SNHLY, CDR2 FYNNEI. As DNA, the CDR3 is TGTGCCAGCACCAGTTACAATGAGCAGTTCTTC. Translating it yields CASTSYNEQFF.

The chain carries TRBV7-8 and TRBJ1-2; TRBD1 matches at 8 bases. CDR3 length: 14 residues. The germline V gene has CDR1 SGHVS and CDR2 FQNEAQ. Trimming cost V 3 bases and J 4 bases; bases outside gene matches: 4. The CDR3 DNA follows: TGTGCCAGCAGCTTGCCAGGGGGCTTCTATGGCTACACCTTC. It specifies CASSLPGGFYGYTF.

The chain joins TRBV5-1 to TRBJ2-3, with 9 bases lining up with TRBD1. In germline, CDR1 is SGHRS, CDR2 YFSETQ. Unmatched junction bases numbered 10, after V lost 6 bases and J lost 5 bases. The CDR3 contains 15 residues. The CDR3: CASKKLQGAIDTQYF. CDR3 DNA sequence: TGCGCCAGCAAAAAACTACAGGGGGCGATAGATACGCAGTATTTT.

The chain joins TRBV6-6 to TRBJ1-3, with D uncertain. Germline CDR1 and CDR2: MNHNY and SVGAGI (reference sequence). The CDR3 is 16 amino acids. V was shortened by 5 bases and J by 4 bases, with 18 bases between the two germline ends. The CDR3 coding sequence is TGTGCCAGCAGTACCGATTTGGAGGGTGCGGGAAACACCATATATTTT. Protein product: CASSTDLEGAGNTIYF.

V gene TRBV4-3 combines with J gene TRBJ1-4, with 8 bases aligning to TRBD1. This CDR3 is 18 amino acids long. CDR1 LGHNA and CDR2 YSLEER come from the germline V gene. The trim removed 4 bases at V and 0 bases at J, leaving 10 bases unmatched. CDR3 sequence: CASSPAGTGVATNEKLFF. CDR3 coding DNA: TGCGCCAGCAGCCCCGCCGGGACAGGAGTTGCAACTAATGAAAAACTGTTTTTT.

The chain uses TRBV10-2 and TRBJ1-4, with D maybe TRBD1 (6 bases). Trimming removed 2 bases at V and 4 bases at J, with 11 bases between. CDR1 and CDR2 (germline): WSHSY, SAAADI. The CDR3 is 15 amino acids. The CDR3 bases are TGCGCCAGCAGTGAGACAGGGCCAGATAATGAAAAACTGTTTTTT. This translates into CASSETGPDNEKLFF.

V gene TRBV28 combines with J gene TRBJ2-1; 8 bases match TRBD2. From germline, CDR1 is MDHEN and CDR2 SYDVKM. The V segment lost 4 bases and the J segment 8 bases; nucleotides outside the gene matches: 13. CDR3 length: 16 amino acids. CDR3 loop: CASSSSTERTSYEQFF. The CDR3 bases are TGTGCCAGCAGTTCATCAACGGAGAGGACTAGCTATGAGCAGTTCTTC.

The chain carries TRBV9 and TRBJ2-7; tentative D call: TRBD2 (5 bases). Germline assignment: CDR1 SGDLS and CDR2 YYNGEE. This CDR3 has 15 residues. The V end was cut by 4 bases, the J end by 0 bases, with 14 bases between. CDR3 nucleotides: TGTGCCAGCAGCCCATTAGCGTTAAGCTCCTACGAGCAGTACTTC. This encodes CASSPLALSSYEQYF.